Shown below are 24 T cell receptor beta chains from a single sample sequenced in a study of immune evolution from preneoplasia to lung adenocarcinoma. Some clones are missing from TCRdb's copy, which holds only in-frame ones; the method was immunoSEQ multiplex PCR. The table has about 27,000 clones, less than 80% seen once. The sample comprised FFPE invasive lung adenocarcinoma tissue. These receptors were taken from a person in their sixties or seventies with invasive lung adenocarcinoma. Some clones in this sample may be carry-over from other donors' samples.

Only one count was recorded for this clone. The chain carries TRBV6-5 and TRBJ1-1, with 8 bases lining up with TRBD1. This CDR3 has 15 residues. Germline values: CDR1 MNHEY, CDR2 SVGAGI. V was pared by 8 bases and J by 7 bases, with 15 bases of the junction left unmatched. Written as DNA, the CDR3 is TGTGCCAGCCTAGGGACAGGTTCCCTCCGGGGTGAAGCTTTCTTT. Its translation: CASLGTGSLRGEAFF.

This chain joins TRBV28 and TRBJ1-5; the D gene is possibly TRBD1 (6 bases). Germline V gene lookup returns CDR1 MDHEN and CDR2 SYDVKM. Trimming left V 5 bases short and J 2 bases short, with 10 bases between. This CDR3 contains 14 residues. The CDR3, as DNA: TGTGCCAGCAGTCCCGGACAGCGCAATCAGCCCCAGCATTTT. Amino acid sequence: CASSPGQRNQPQHF.

This clone showed up just a few times. V is TRBV10-3 and J is TRBJ2-2; TRBD2 matches at 8 bases. This CDR3 is built from 17 residues. V dropped 2 bases and J dropped 6; count of bases not matched to a gene: 11. Germline-derived CDR1 and CDR2 are ENHRY and SYGVKD. This CDR3 reads CAISEPEKGGRSGELFF. CDR3 nucleotide sequence: TGTGCCATCAGTGAGCCGGAGAAGGGCGGGAGGTCCGGGGAGCTGTTTTTT.

This clone was recorded a few times. The rearrangement links TRBV4-2 to TRBJ2-2; no reliable D call. Germline-derived CDR1 and CDR2 are LGHNA and YNFKEQ. The CDR3 consists of 13 residues. V was pared by 0 bases and J by 6 bases, with 5 bases between. The CDR3: CASSQDGPGELFF. The CDR3 DNA reads as TGTGCCAGCAGCCAAGATGGCCCCGGGGAGCTGTTTTTT.

This chain links TRBV10-2 with TRBJ2-7, with a tentative D call TRBD2 (6 bases). CDR3 length: 14 amino acids. Trimming left V 8 bases short and J 6 bases short, with 20 bases between. CDR1 and CDR2 from the germline V gene are WSHSY and SAAADI. CDR3 region: CASGTGEGSGEQYF. The CDR3 coding sequence is TGCGCCAGCGGAACGGGAGAGGGCTCGGGCGAGCAGTACTTC.

This clone has a single count. This chain uses TRBV19 with TRBJ1-2; D uncertain. The V end was cut by 3 bases, the J end by 4 bases, with 9 bases between. Germline CDR1 and CDR2: LNHDA and SQIVND (reference sequence). The CDR3 is 13 amino acids. The CDR3 sequence: CASSIPRGYGYTF. CDR3 nucleotide sequence: TGTGCCAGTAGTATCCCACGAGGCTATGGCTACACCTTC.

The chain couples TRBV19 to TRBJ2-1; the D gene is possibly TRBD1 (6 bases). Germline V lookup: CDR1 LNHDA, CDR2 SQIVND (reference sequence). Trimming took 4 bases from V and 5 from J, leaving 12 bases between them. The CDR3 length is 14 residues. The CDR3 loop reads CASSRSGQHNEQFF. In DNA form, the CDR3 reads TGTGCCAGTAGTAGATCAGGACAGCACAATGAGCAGTTCTTC.

This chain links TRBV7-2 with TRBJ2-1; TRBD2 agrees at 7 bases. In germline, CDR1 is SGHTA, CDR2 FQGNSA. The junction had 7 bases not matched to a gene; V was cut back by 5 bases and J by 3 bases. This CDR3 is 15 amino acids long. DNA of the CDR3: TGTGCCAGCAGCCCGGCGACTAGCCTCTACAATGAGCAGTTCTTC. Protein sequence: CASSPATSLYNEQFF.

This clone has more than one count but fewer than ten. This chain joins TRBV27 and TRBJ2-2; a possible D gene is TRBD2 (6 bases). The CDR3 totals 13 residues. The germline V gene encodes CDR1 MNHEY and CDR2 SMNVEV (reference sequence). The V end lost 9 bases, the J end lost 1 base, and 9 bases lay between the germline ends. This CDR3 is CARPGENTGELFF. Here the CDR3 DNA reads TGTGCCAGACCGGGAGAGAACACCGGGGAGCTGTTTTTT.

This clone has a single count. This chain links TRBV27 with TRBJ2-2, with D perhaps given as TRBD1 or TRBD2 (5 bases each). The CDR3 length is 15 residues. From germline, CDR1 is MNHEY and CDR2 SMNVEV (reference sequence). Trimming stripped 5 bases from V and 2 bases from J, with 12 bases between. CDR3 DNA sequence: TGTGCCAGCAGTCGCCGGGGCCCTAACACCGGGGAGCTGTTTTTT. Amino acids: CASSRRGPNTGELFF.

The J gene is TRBJ2-5, the V gene TRBV5-6; TRBD2 agrees at 10 bases. CDR3 length: 15 amino acids. Trimming cost V 4 bases and J 5 bases; bases outside gene matches: 8. Germline CDR1 SGHDT, CDR2 YYEEEE. The CDR3 loop is CASSLLAGGRETQYF. In DNA form, the CDR3 reads TGTGCCAGCAGCCTTTTAGCGGGAGGCCGGGAGACCCAGTACTTC.

This clone has more than one count but fewer than ten. This chain joins TRBV6-6 and TRBJ2-4; tentative D call: TRBD1 (6 bases). The CDR3 totals 14 residues. Germline loops: CDR1 MNHNY, CDR2 SVGAGI (reference sequence). V shed 5 bases and J shed 7 bases, with 15 bases lying between them. In nucleotides, the CDR3 is TGTGCCAGCAGTCAACAGGGCACCCGGAACATTCAGTACTTC. It yields the protein CASSQQGTRNIQYF.

The chain employs TRBV19 and TRBJ2-3; possibly TRBD2 for D (6 bases). The CDR3 spans 14 residues. The germline CDR1 and CDR2 sequences are LNHDA and SQIVND (reference sequence). The V end was cut by 9 bases, the J end by 6 bases, with 19 bases between. This CDR3 is CASPWEASRDTQYF. The CDR3 DNA sequence: TGTGCCAGCCCGTGGGAGGCTAGTCGGGATACGCAGTATTTT. The whole variable domain, filled in from reference TRBV19 and TRBJ2-3, reads DGGITQSPKYLFRKEGQNVTLSCEQNLNHDAMYWYRQDPGQGLRLIYYSQIVNDFQKGDIAEGYSVSREKKESFPLTVTSAQKNPTAFYLCASPWEASRDTQYFGPGTRLTVL.

The chain carries TRBV11-3 and TRBJ1-4, with 7 bases fitting TRBD1. Germline V gives CDR1 SGHNT, CDR2 YENEEA. The CDR3 consists of 15 residues. J gave up 7 bases and V 1 base, and 6 bases lay outside the gene matches. The CDR3 spells CASSLVRGQREKLFF. The DNA for the CDR3 is TGTGCCAGCAGCTTAGTTCGGGGACAGCGTGAAAAACTGTTTTTT.

The chain combines TRBV21-1 with TRBJ2-3; the table's D call, TRBD2, was not checked against the DNA. TRBV21-1 is marked as a pseudogene. The CDR3 is 17 amino acids. CDR3 DNA sequence: TGTGCCAGCACTCCGAGGGCAGGACTAGCGGGAGAAGATACGCAGTATTTT. This gives the protein CASTPRAGLAGEDTQYF.

This clone was counted once. In DNA, the CDR3 is TGTGCCAGCAGCGGAGGGGCCAGACAGGGAAGCGAGCAGTACTTC. Its translation: CASSGGARQGSEQYF. The rearrangement uses TRBV9 and TRBJ2-7; 7 nucleotides align to TRBD1. The CDR3 is made up of 15 amino acids. Germline loops: CDR1 SGDLS, CDR2 YYNGEE. After removal of 3 bases from V and 6 bases from J, the junction contained 12 bases not matched to a gene. Drawing the rest from reference TRBV9 and TRBJ2-7, the complete variable domain is DSGVTQTPKHLITATGQRVTLRCSPRSGDLSVYWYQQSLDQGLQFLIQYYNGEERAKGNILERFSAQQFPDLHSELNLSSLELGDSALYFCASSGGARQGSEQYFGPGTRLTVT.

V gene TRBV12-5 combines with J gene TRBJ2-3; 8 bases align to TRBD2. The CDR3 is made up of 15 amino acids. After removal of 3 bases from V and 5 bases from J, the junction contained 7 bases not matched to a gene. Per germline, CDR1 LGHNT and CDR2 FRNRAP. DNA of the CDR3: TGTGCTAGTGGTTTAACGGGAGGGCCGGGAGATACGCAGTATTTT. Translation gives CASGLTGGPGDTQYF.

In this sample, this clone turned up a few times. The V gene is TRBV5-1, the J gene TRBJ2-5; 7 bases agree with TRBD1. The J segment lost 2 bases and the V segment lost 4 bases, leaving 8 bases of the junction unmatched. The CDR3 covers 15 residues. Germline V gives CDR1 SGHRS, CDR2 YFSETQ. The CDR3 loop is CASSSLTGSQETQYF. In nucleotides, the CDR3 is TGCGCCAGCAGCAGTTTGACAGGGAGTCAAGAGACCCAGTACTTC.

The chain recombines TRBV6-5 with TRBJ2-1, with 9 bases matching TRBD1. This CDR3 is built from 15 residues. The ends lost 6 bases at V and 7 bases at J; junction bases unmatched: 10. Germline loops: CDR1 MNHEY, CDR2 SVGAGI. The CDR3: CASSPGTGSENEQFF. CDR3 DNA: TGTGCCAGCAGCCCCGGGACAGGGTCCGAAAATGAGCAGTTCTTC.

The chain is built from TRBV28 and TRBJ2-1; D uncertain. Per the germline V gene, CDR1 is MDHEN and CDR2 is SYDVKM. V lost 6 bases, J lost 6 bases, and 6 bases lay in between. This CDR3 spans 11 amino acids. The CDR3 loop is CASSRFNEQFF. CDR3 bases: TGTGCCAGCAGCAGATTCAATGAGCAGTTCTTC. The whole variable domain, filled in from reference TRBV28 and TRBJ2-1, reads DVKVTQSSRYLVKRTGEKVFLECVQDMDHENMFWYRQDPGLGLRLIYFSYDVKMKEKGDIPEGYSVSREKKERFSLILESASTNQTSMYLCASSRFNEQFFGPGTRLTVL.

The chain combines TRBV7-9 with TRBJ1-5; 7 bases agree with TRBD1. CDR3 size: 17 residues. Unmatched junction bases numbered 8, after V lost 3 bases and J lost 0 bases. Germline CDR1 is SEHNR and CDR2 is FQNEAQ (reference sequence). The CDR3 is CASSLSTGTDSNQPQHF. The CDR3 nucleotides read TGTGCCAGCAGCTTGTCTACCGGGACAGATAGCAATCAGCCCCAGCATTTT.

The rearrangement joins TRBV10-1 to TRBJ2-1; a possible D gene is TRBD2 (5 bases). The germline V and J ends were trimmed by 2 bases and 9 bases, with 17 bases remaining between them. The CDR3 consists of 15 residues. CDR1 and CDR2 from the germline V gene are WNHNN and SYGVQD (reference sequence). This CDR3 reads CASSERNSAGIEQFF. CDR3 DNA: TGCGCCAGCAGTGAGCGAAATAGCGCCGGGATTGAGCAGTTCTTC.

V is TRBV5-1 and J is TRBJ2-2; D gene unclear. The V end lost 2 bases, the J end lost 2 bases, and 1 base lay between the germline ends. The CDR3 consists of 12 residues. CDR1 SGHRS and CDR2 YFSETQ come from the germline V gene. The CDR3 DNA follows: TGCGCCAGCAGCTTCAACACCGGGGAGCTGTTTTTT. Encoded protein: CASSFNTGELFF.

V and J are TRBV30 and TRBJ1-1; D not certain. V lost 0 bases and J 8 bases, leaving 13 bases between the germline ends. CDR1 GTSNPN and CDR2 SVGIG come from the germline V gene (reference sequence). This CDR3 is built from 13 residues. CDR3 nucleotides: TGTGCCTGGAGTGTAGAGGGCGGTAGGGAAGCTTTCTTT. Amino acids: CAWSVEGGREAFF.